Sequencing of this TCR beta chain was carried out in a study of response to subunit inactivated influenza vaccine. Findings and limits, study-wide: Authors suggested that a seasonal influenza vaccination recruits few new T cells each time.

This clonotype has only a few counts. The antigen is unknown. One entry per CDR3 protein results from TCRdb running MiXCR on the RT-PCR reads. The data contain around 540,000 distinct CDR3 sequences, about 11% of them singletons. This CDR3 spans 15 amino acids. V lost 7 bases, J lost 7 bases, and 9 bases stayed unmatched. From germline, CDR1 is MNHEY and CDR2 SVGEGT. Sequenced here: PBMCs from blood, sampled on the day of vaccination. The source is a man aged 50 or older who received an inactivated influenza vaccine. The rearrangement uses TRBV6-2 or TRBV6-3 and TRBJ2-1; 11 nucleotides line up with TRBD2. This CDR3 is CASTETSGVTNEQFF. In DNA, the CDR3 is TGTGCCAGCACCGAGACTAGCGGGGTTACTAATGAGCAGTTCTTC.